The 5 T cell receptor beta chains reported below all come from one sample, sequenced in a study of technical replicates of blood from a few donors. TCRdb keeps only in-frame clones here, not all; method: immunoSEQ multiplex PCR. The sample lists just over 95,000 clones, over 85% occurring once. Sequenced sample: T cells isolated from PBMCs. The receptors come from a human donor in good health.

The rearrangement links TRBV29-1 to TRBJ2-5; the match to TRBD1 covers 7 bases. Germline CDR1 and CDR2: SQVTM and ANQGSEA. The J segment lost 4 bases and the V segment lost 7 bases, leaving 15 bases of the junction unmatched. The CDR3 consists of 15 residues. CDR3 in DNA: TGCAGCGCCCCATCGACAGGGCGGTTGATAGAGACCCAGTACTTC. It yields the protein CSAPSTGRLIETQYF.

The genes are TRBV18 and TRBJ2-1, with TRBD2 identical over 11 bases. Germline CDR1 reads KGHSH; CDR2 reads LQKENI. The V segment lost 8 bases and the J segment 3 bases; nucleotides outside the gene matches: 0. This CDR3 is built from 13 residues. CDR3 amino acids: CASGTSGYNEQFF. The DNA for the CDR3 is TGTGCCAGCGGGACTAGCGGCTACAATGAGCAGTTCTTC. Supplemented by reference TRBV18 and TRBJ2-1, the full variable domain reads NAGVMQNPRHLVRRRGQEARLRCSPMKGHSHVYWYRQLPEEGLKFMVYLQKENIIDESGMPKERFSAEFPKEGPSILRIQQVVRGDSAAYFCASGTSGYNEQFFGPGTRLTVL.

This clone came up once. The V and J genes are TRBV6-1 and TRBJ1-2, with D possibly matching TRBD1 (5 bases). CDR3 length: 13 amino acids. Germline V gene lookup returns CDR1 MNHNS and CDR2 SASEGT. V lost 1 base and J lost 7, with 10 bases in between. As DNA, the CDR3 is TGTGCCAGCAGTGAAGTTGGGGGGGGTGGCTACACCTTC. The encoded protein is CASSEVGGGGYTF.

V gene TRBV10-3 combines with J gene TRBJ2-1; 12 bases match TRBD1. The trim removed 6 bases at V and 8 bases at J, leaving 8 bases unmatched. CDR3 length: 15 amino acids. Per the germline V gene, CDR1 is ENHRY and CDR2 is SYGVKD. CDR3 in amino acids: CAISETGTGGDEQFF. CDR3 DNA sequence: TGTGCCATCAGCGAAACCGGGACAGGGGGCGATGAGCAGTTCTTC.

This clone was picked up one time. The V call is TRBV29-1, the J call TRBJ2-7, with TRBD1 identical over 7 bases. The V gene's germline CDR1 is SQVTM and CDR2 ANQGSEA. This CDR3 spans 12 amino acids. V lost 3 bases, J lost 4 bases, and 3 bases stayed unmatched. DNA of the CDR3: TGCAGCGTTGAGACAGGGAAATACGAGCAGTACTTC. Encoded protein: CSVETGKYEQYF.